The 11 T cell receptor beta chains reported below all come from one sample, sequenced in a study of CD8 T cells in ankylosing spondylitis. From the 5' RACE reads, TCRdb called clonotypes with MiXCR, one entry per CDR3 protein. The data contain 340,000 or so distinct CDR3 sequences, roughly 15% of them seen just once; the ten biggest clones take up roughly 1.1%. The sample consisted of blood, either unsorted or a sorted T cell fraction (not recorded which). The receptors here all came from a male donor with ankylosing spondylitis or in good health (not recorded which).

This clonotype was observed a handful of times. The chain has TRBV3-1 and TRBJ2-6, with D possibly matching TRBD1 (5 bases). The V end was cut by 1 base, the J end by 0 bases, with 10 bases between. The CDR3 is 17 residues long. The germline V gene has CDR1 LGHDT and CDR2 YNNKEL (reference sequence). CDR3 amino acids: CASSQAPGRSGANVLTF. The CDR3 coding sequence is TGTGCCAGCAGCCAAGCACCAGGGCGCTCTGGGGCCAACGTCCTGACTTTC. Full variable domain (rest looked up from reference TRBV3-1 and TRBJ2-6): DTAVSQTPKYLVTQMGNDKSIKCEQNLGHDTMYWYKQDSKKFLKIMFSYNNKELIINETVPNRFSPKSPDKAHLNLHINSLELGDSAVYFCASSQAPGRSGANVLTFGAGSRLTVL.

V is TRBV18 and J is TRBJ2-3, with D unresolved. V was shortened by 3 bases and J by 9 bases, with 10 bases between the two germline ends. This CDR3 has 12 amino acids. CDR1 and CDR2 from the germline V gene are KGHSH and LQKENI. The CDR3 is CASSPLLPTQYF. CDR3 in DNA: TGTGCCAGCTCACCGCTACTTCCCACGCAGTATTTT.

The V and J genes are TRBV5-6 and TRBJ2-5; D not resolved. This CDR3 contains 16 residues. The germline V gene encodes CDR1 SGHDT and CDR2 YYEEEE. Trimming stripped 2 bases from V and 7 bases from J, with 21 bases between. The CDR3 DNA reads as TGTGCCAGCAGCTTAAAGTCTGCCTATCGGACGGGGACCCAGTACTTC. Translated, it gives CASSLKSAYRTGTQYF.

The gene calls are TRBV20-1 and TRBJ1-6; 10 bases align to TRBD1. Trimming took 7 bases from V and 15 from J; bases not matched to a gene: 15. The CDR3 sequence is 14 residues long. CDR1 is DFQATT and CDR2 is SNEGSKA in the germline V gene (reference sequence). Here the CDR3 reads CSVLPGTGVQVLHF. CDR3 nucleotide sequence: TGCAGTGTCCTCCCCGGGACAGGGGTCCAAGTCCTCCACTTT.

The chain uses TRBV12-5 and TRBJ2-1; 8 nucleotides agree with TRBD2. The CDR3 is made up of 17 amino acids. V lost 3 bases, J lost 1 base, and 8 bases stayed unmatched. CDR1 is LGHNT and CDR2 is FRNRAP in the germline V gene. CDR3 protein: CASGFWAASGSYNEQFF. The CDR3 DNA is TGTGCTAGTGGTTTCTGGGCGGCTAGCGGGTCCTACAATGAGCAGTTCTTC.

V usage is TRBV4-1 and J usage is TRBJ1-1, with TRBD1 as a possible D gene (5 bases). The V gene lost 0 bases and the J gene lost 1 base, with 9 bases spanning the gap. CDR1 is MGHRA, CDR2 YSYEKL, per germline. This CDR3 is 15 amino acids long. CDR3 nucleotide sequence: TGCGCCAGCAGCCAAGATGGGGCAAGGAACACTGAAGCTTTCTTT. Residues: CASSQDGARNTEAFF.

In this sample, this clonotype turned up a few times. The V call is TRBV29-1, the J call TRBJ2-7, with TRBD1 as a possible D gene (6 bases). V lost 6 bases and J 0 bases, leaving 12 bases between the germline ends. Germline V gene data show CDR1 as SQVTM and CDR2 as ANQGSEA. This CDR3 comprises 13 residues. CDR3 loop: CSVGQSPSYEQYF. CDR3 bases: TGCAGCGTCGGACAGTCCCCCTCCTACGAGCAGTACTTC.

This clonotype was recorded a few times. The genes are TRBV5-1 and TRBJ2-7; 10 nucleotides align to TRBD2. Germline CDR1 and CDR2: SGHRS and YFSETQ. The CDR3 consists of 17 residues. J gave up 5 bases and V 0 bases, and 11 bases lay outside the gene matches. CDR3 amino acids: CASSLASGRGSVNEQYF. CDR3 DNA sequence: TGCGCCAGCAGCTTGGCCAGCGGGAGGGGTAGTGTTAACGAGCAGTACTTC. Full variable domain (remainder filled in from reference TRBV5-1 and TRBJ2-7): KAGVTQTPRYLIKTRGQQVTLSCSPISGHRSVSWYQQTPGQGLQFLFEYFSETQRNKGNFPGRFSGRQFSNSRSEMNVSTLELGDSALYLCASSLASGRGSVNEQYFGPGTRLTVT.

This clonotype was seen many times. The chain recombines TRBV29-1 with TRBJ2-5; D remains ambiguous. This CDR3 spans 13 amino acids. The germline gives CDR1 SQVTM, CDR2 ANQGSEA. Trimming took 5 bases from V and 2 from J, leaving 12 bases between them. CDR3 sequence (DNA): TGCAGCGTTTCGACGGCCGTTCAAGAGACCCAGTACTTC. It yields the protein CSVSTAVQETQYF.

This clonotype has only a few counts. The J gene is TRBJ2-2, the V gene TRBV4-1, with D possibly TRBD1 on 6 matching bases. The CDR3 has 16 amino acids. The germline CDR1 and CDR2 sequences are MGHRA and YSYEKL. Trimming took 4 bases from V and 1 from J, leaving 13 bases between them. CDR3 protein: CASSPWTALNTGELFF. CDR3 DNA: TGCGCCAGCAGCCCCTGGACAGCTTTGAACACCGGGGAGCTGTTTTTT.

This clonotype was counted only a few times. The chain is built from TRBV4-1 and TRBJ1-1; D is uncertain. This CDR3 spans 15 amino acids. The germline V and J ends were trimmed by 1 base and 0 bases, with 9 bases remaining between them. Germline lookup yields CDR1 MGHRA and CDR2 YSYEKL. CDR3: CASSQAVRMNTEAFF. The CDR3 bases are TGCGCCAGCAGCCAAGCGGTCAGGATGAACACTGAAGCTTTCTTT.